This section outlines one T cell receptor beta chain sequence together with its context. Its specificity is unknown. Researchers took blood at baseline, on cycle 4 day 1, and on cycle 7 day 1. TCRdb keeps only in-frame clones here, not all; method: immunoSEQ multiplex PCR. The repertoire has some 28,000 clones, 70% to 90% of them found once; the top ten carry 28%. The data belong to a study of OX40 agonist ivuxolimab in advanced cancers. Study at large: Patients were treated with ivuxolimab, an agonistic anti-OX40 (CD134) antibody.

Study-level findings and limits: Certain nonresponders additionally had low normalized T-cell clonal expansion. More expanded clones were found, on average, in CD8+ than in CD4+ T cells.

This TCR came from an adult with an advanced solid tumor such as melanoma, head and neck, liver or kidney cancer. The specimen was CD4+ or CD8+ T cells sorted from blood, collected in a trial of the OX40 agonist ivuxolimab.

This CDR3 is CASSIGQKTGELFF. CDR3 nucleotides: TGTGCCAGTAGTATAGGCCAGAAAACCGGGGAGCTGTTTTTT. This chain uses TRBV19 with TRBJ2-2; D is uncertain. V was pared by 1 base and J by 5 bases, with 8 bases between. The germline V gene encodes CDR1 LNHDA and CDR2 SQIVND (reference sequence). CDR3 size: 14 residues.